This T cell receptor (beta chain) was recovered during a study of response to subunit inactivated influenza vaccine. TCRdb processed the RT-PCR reads anew with MiXCR; each CDR3 protein has one entry. The sample lists approximately 500,000 distinct CDR3 sequences, roughly 23% occurring once. V shed 3 bases and J shed 3 bases, with 11 bases lying between them. The CDR3 runs to 14 residues. Germline loops: CDR1 ENHRY, CDR2 SYGVKD. The sample was also reused in another study, on T cells expressing NK-cell markers. Turning to that study: Scientists made TCR beta cDNA using 5'RACE template switching with UMIs.

The TCR comes from a man in his fifties or sixties who received an inactivated influenza vaccine. The rearrangement joins TRBV10-3 to TRBJ1-2; D remains unclear. The specimen comprised CD4+ T cells sorted from PBMCs, sampled roughly 13 days after vaccination. CDR3 region: CAISDHGSYYGYTF. As DNA, the CDR3 is TGTGCCATCAGTGATCACGGGTCGTACTATGGCTACACCTTC.